What follows are 20 T cell receptor beta chains derived from one specimen sequenced in a study of tumor-infiltrating lymphocytes in primary liver carcinoma. TCR beta cDNA was prepared out of around 460 ng total RNA by means of a constant-region primer. ARM-PCR, slightly modified, supplied the TCR beta libraries through three nested multiplex PCR rounds. Running roughly 10 cycles apiece, the first two PCR rounds relied on TRBV1-TRBV30 forward primers together with a C-beta reverse primer. TCRdb analysed the multiplex PCR reads with MiXCR anew, one entry per CDR3 protein. The repertoire consists of roughly 330,000 distinct CDR3 sequences, with roughly two thirds occurring once and the leading ten covering 5.5% to 7%. RNA isolated from unsorted whole blood supplied the blood RNA, with germline DNA also extracted. Material for sequencing was peripheral blood. The receptors originated from a middle-aged man with primary liver carcinoma and hepatitis B virus infection.

As to this clonotype: A read error may explain this, as a much larger clone is one base away. This rearrangement joins TRBV10-3 to TRBJ2-3; maybe TRBD2 (6 bases). From germline, CDR1 is ENHRY and CDR2 SYGVKD. V dropped 4 bases and J dropped 4 bases, with 15 bases sitting between them. The CDR3 is made up of 15 amino acids. The CDR3 region has the DNA TGTGCCATCAGTGCTAGCGAGAGATTATCAGATACGCAGTATTTT. Residues: CAISASERLSDTQYF.

Notes on this clonotype: A clone one base away is much larger, so this may be a read error. This likely comes from a read error, as the CDR3 has no conserved phenylalanine or tryptophan at its end. The V gene is TRBV4-3, the J gene TRBJ2-5; no definite D call. From germline, CDR1 is LGHNA and CDR2 YSLEER. CDR3 length equals 14 residues. V dropped 0 bases and J dropped 3 bases, with 8 bases sitting between them. CDR3 sequence reads: CASSQDLEEETQYI. CDR3 DNA sequence: TGCGCCAGCAGCCAAGATCTGGAAGAAGAGACCCAGTACATC.

Points on this clonotype: This CDR3 is missing its conserved last phenylalanine or tryptophan, likely due to a read error. The chain couples TRBV6-2 or TRBV6-3 to TRBJ2-7; 9 nucleotides line up with TRBD1. Per germline, CDR1 MNHEY and CDR2 SVGEGT. With 2 bases clipped from V and 3 bases from J, the junction kept 2 bases outside the gene matches. The CDR3 is 14 residues long. CDR3 sequence reads: CASSYRDRDYEQYS. CDR3 DNA: TGTGCCAGCAGTTACCGGGACAGGGACTACGAGCAGTACTCC.

For this clonotype: The CDR3 does not close with the conserved phenylalanine or tryptophan, likely indicating a read error. V is TRBV12-3 or TRBV12-4 and J is TRBJ2-7; no firm D call. CDR3 size: 14 residues. V was shortened by 1 base and J by 4 bases, with 11 bases between the two germline ends. CDR3 sequence: CASSLVHSSYEQYL. In DNA form, the CDR3 reads TGTGCCAGCAGTTTAGTGCACTCCTCTTACGAGCAGTACCTC.

V and J are TRBV5-6 and TRBJ2-7, with 7 bases aligning to TRBD1. CDR3 length equals 15 residues. Germline assignment: CDR1 SGHDT and CDR2 YYEEEE. V shed 1 base, J shed 5 bases, and the junction held 9 bases outside the gene matches. CDR3 sequence: CASSLRMTGPNEQYF. The CDR3 region has the DNA TGTGCCAGCAGCTTGCGTATGACAGGGCCGAACGAGCAGTACTTC.

As concerns this clonotype: Possible read error: a much larger clone is one base away. V is TRBV6-2 or TRBV6-3 and J is TRBJ1-5; 8 positions match TRBD1. The CDR3 extends over 14 amino acids. Germline CDR1 and CDR2: MNHEY and SVGEGT. The CDR3 here is CVSSPGTGPRPQHF. The CDR3 region has the DNA TGTGTCAGCAGCCCCGGGACAGGTCCAAGGCCCCAGCATTTT.

V is TRBV6-5 and J is TRBJ1-2; 8 bases are a match to TRBD1. Germline V gene data show CDR1 as MNHEY and CDR2 as SVGAGI. The length of the CDR3 is 13 residues. Trimming cost V 5 bases and J 8 bases; bases outside gene matches: 7. The CDR3 reads CASSGHRGAGYTF. CDR3 DNA: TGTGCCAGCAGTGGACACAGGGGGGCCGGCTACACCTTC.

The chain links TRBV11-2 to TRBJ1-4, with 7 bases aligning to TRBD1. The germline V gene has CDR1 SGHAT and CDR2 FQNNGV. There are 15 residues in the CDR3. CDR3 sequence: CPNSLSSGGNEKLFF. The CDR3 region has the DNA TGTCCCAACAGCTTGTCGTCAGGGGGGAATGAAAAACTGTTTTTT. The whole variable domain, remainder taken from reference TRBV11-2 and TRBJ1-4, is EAGVAQSPRYKIIEKRQSVAFWCNPISGHATLYWYQQILGQGPKLLIQFQNNGVVDDSQLPKDRFSAERLKGVDSTLKIQPAKLEDSAVYLCPNSLSSGGNEKLFFGSGTQLSVL.

This clonotype has at least ten counts. The chain has TRBV12-3 or TRBV12-4 and TRBJ2-2; no clear D gene. V shed 6 bases and J shed 7 bases, with 9 bases lying between them. The CDR3 totals 12 residues. The CDR3 DNA sequence: TGTGCCAGCAGCCTAAATAGCGGGGAGCTGTTTTTT. Protein product: CASSLNSGELFF.

The V and J genes are TRBV18 and TRBJ2-7; 7 positions match TRBD1. V trimming: 3 bases; J trimming: 6 bases; junction bases outside the gene matches: 8. The CDR3 consists of 14 residues. From germline, CDR1 is KGHSH and CDR2 LQKENI. CDR3 DNA sequence: TGTGCCAGCTCACCGCGACAGGGCCCGGCCGAGCAGTACTTC. Amino acid sequence: CASSPRQGPAEQYF.

As regards this clonotype: This sequence may be a read error, since a much larger clone differs from it by one base. The genes are TRBV12-3 or TRBV12-4 and TRBJ1-2; no reliable D call. This CDR3 comprises 15 residues. With 3 bases removed from V and 4 bases from J, the gap between germline ends came to 15 bases. The CDR3 bases are TGTGCCAGCAGTTTGGGTACCGGGCAGACCTATGGCTACACCTTC. This codes for CASSLGTGQTYGYTF.

A word on this clonotype: Relative to the germline gene, one junction end is altered; a read error may explain this. The V call is TRBV12-3 or TRBV12-4, the J call TRBJ2-7; D is unresolved. The CDR3 loop spans 14 amino acids. The CDR3 sequence: CASSLLPSSYERYF. Written as DNA, the CDR3 is TGTGCCAGCAGTCTGCTACCGAGCTCCTACGAGCGGTACTTC.

The rearrangement links TRBV5-4 to TRBJ2-4; D possibly uses TRBD1 or TRBD2 (5 bases each). Looked up from germline, CDR1 is SGHNT and CDR2 is YYREEE (reference sequence). The CDR3 consists of 13 residues. V lost 0 bases, J lost 6 bases, and 7 bases lay in between. CDR3 loop: CASSLAGTNIQYF. CDR3 nucleotides: TGTGCCAGCAGCTTGGCTGGGACAAACATTCAGTACTTC.

V is TRBV7-9 and J is TRBJ2-1; 12 bases map to TRBD2. The CDR3 length is 18 residues. The V gene end was trimmed by 5 bases and the J gene end by 6 bases; junction bases not matched to a gene: 14. CDR1 and CDR2 from the germline V gene are SEHNR and FQNEAQ (reference sequence). CDR3 in DNA: TGTGCCAGCAGCCGAGAACTCAGTGGACTAGCGGGATCCAATGAGCAGTTCTTC. This translates into CASSRELSGLAGSNEQFF.

In regard to this clonotype: At one end the junction does not follow the germline gene, possibly because of a read error. The J gene is TRBJ2-1, the V gene TRBV6-5, with TRBD2 matching 9 bases. Per the germline V gene, CDR1 is MNHEY and CDR2 is SVGAGI. The CDR3 consists of 15 residues. CDR3 coding DNA: TGTGCCAGCAGTTACTGGCGGGAGGGTGACAATGAGCAGCTCTTC. It encodes CASSYWREGDNEQLF.

The chain is built from TRBV10-3 and TRBJ1-5, with TRBD1 as a possible D gene (5 bases). This CDR3 spans 14 amino acids. V was shortened by 11 bases and J by 1 base, with 15 bases between the two germline ends. Germline CDR1 is ENHRY and CDR2 is SYGVKD. The chain's CDR3 is CAVHGTDSNQPQHF. In nucleotides, the CDR3 is TGTGCCGTACATGGGACTGACAGCAATCAGCCCCAGCATTTT.

For this clonotype: The junction does not match germline at one end; this may be a read error. The chain couples TRBV11-3 to TRBJ2-5, with 8 positions matching TRBD1. The CDR3 is 12 residues long. The V gene's germline CDR1 is SGHNT and CDR2 YENEEA. In DNA form, the CDR3 reads TGTACCAGCAGCCAACAGGGGGAGACCCAGCACTTC. As protein: CTSSQQGETQHF.

In the case of this clonotype: A clone one base away is much larger, so this may be a read error. The J gene is TRBJ2-2, the V gene TRBV12-3 or TRBV12-4; no definite D call. The CDR3 totals 11 residues. The CDR3 here is CTSSLAGELFF. The CDR3 DNA reads as TGTACCAGCAGTTTAGCCGGGGAGCTGTTTTTT.

On this clonotype: An end of the junction differs from the germline gene, which may be a read error. V is TRBV11-2 and J is TRBJ2-7, with TRBD2 identical over 12 bases. CDR1 and CDR2 from the germline V gene are SGHAT and FQNNGV. The CDR3 is made up of 15 amino acids. In DNA form, the CDR3 reads TGTGCCAGCATCTCCCCTAGCGGGAGGGCCCTAGAGCAATACTTC. It codes for CASISPSGRALEQYF.

Of note for this clonotype: No conserved phenylalanine or tryptophan ends this CDR3, so it is likely a read error. The chain uses TRBV4-1 and TRBJ2-7; 9 nucleotides agree with TRBD1. After removal of 9 bases from V and 3 bases from J, the junction contained 12 bases not matched to a gene. CDR1 MGHRA and CDR2 YSYEKL come from the germline V gene. The length of the CDR3 is 15 residues. In nucleotides, the CDR3 is TGCGCCAGGAGCTCACGGGACAGGGAAGGCTACGAGCAGTACCTC. Encoded protein: CARSSRDREGYEQYL.